Listed below are T cell receptor beta chains from one sample, sequenced in a study of OX40 agonist ivuxolimab in advanced cancers. The repertoire was sequenced with immunoSEQ multiplex PCR; TCRdb's copy has only in-frame clones and lacks some. The sample holds some 42,000 clones, around 87% seen once. The sequenced sample was CD4+ or CD8+ T cells sorted from blood, obtained in a trial of the OX40 agonist ivuxolimab. These receptors all come from an adult with an advanced solid tumor such as melanoma, head and neck, liver or kidney cancer. Both conserved end residues are part of each CDR3. D genes are given only for firm matches. Where a row states a size, it is once, few, many or the class of an expanded clone; other rows omit it.

cdr3_length j_call clone_size v_call d_call cdr3_aa cdr3_nt
13 TRBJ2-7 - TRBV6-1 TRBD1 CARADRGLRGQYF TGTGCCAGGGCGGACAGGGGTCTACGGGGGCAGTACTTC
14 TRBJ1-6 - TRBV5-4 TRBD1 CASNHAETGGPLHF TGTGCCAGCAACCACGCTGAGACAGGGGGTCCCCTCCACTTT
16 TRBJ2-5 - TRBV5-6 TRBD1 CASSAFLQGAWETQYF TGTGCCAGCAGCGCGTTTTTACAGGGGGCCTGGGAGACCCAGTACTTC
14 TRBJ1-1 - TRBV19 TRBD1 CASSIPGQGGEAFF TGTGCCAGTAGTATACCGGGACAGGGTGGTGAAGCTTTCTTT
15 TRBJ2-7 - TRBV5-1 TRBD1 CASQVGRAGGDEQYF TGCGCCAGCCAAGTGGGTCGGGCAGGGGGAGACGAGCAGTACTTC
15 TRBJ2-7 - TRBV9 - CASSVVGDGTYEQYF TGTGCCAGCAGCGTAGTGGGGGACGGAACCTACGAGCAGTACTTC
12 TRBJ2-7 - TRBV7-9 - CASSFLSYEQYF TGTGCCAGCAGCTTTCTCTCCTACGAGCAGTACTTC
13 TRBJ2-5 once TRBV5-4 - CASSPQGQETQYF TGTGCCAGCAGCCCACAGGGACAAGAGACCCAGTACTTC
13 TRBJ2-7 few TRBV10-2 - CASSESTAYEQYF TGCGCCAGCAGTGAGTCGACAGCCTACGAGCAGTACTTC
15 TRBJ1-5 - TRBV5-1 TRBD1 CASSSGGTGDQPQHF TGCGCCAGCAGCTCAGGTGGGACAGGGGACCAGCCCCAGCATTTT
15 TRBJ2-1 - TRBV27 TRBD2 CASSRGTSQYNEQFF TGTGCCAGCAGTCGCGGGACTAGTCAATACAATGAGCAGTTCTTC
15 TRBJ1-6 - TRBV28 TRBD1 CASSLTGARQSPLHF TGTGCCAGCAGTTTAACAGGGGCTCGTCAATCACCCCTCCACTTT
15 TRBJ1-2 once TRBV4-2 - CASSQDQGINYGYTF TGTGCCAGCAGCCAAGATCAGGGAATTAACTATGGCTACACCTTC
14 TRBJ1-6 - TRBV19 - CASSIYNGISPLHF TGTGCCAGTAGTATATACAACGGCATTTCACCCCTCCACTTT
16 TRBJ2-1 - TRBV14 TRBD2 CASSPQPGLRNNEQFF TGTGCCAGCAGCCCACAACCGGGACTACGGAACAATGAGCAGTTCTTC
14 TRBJ2-1 - TRBV30 TRBD2 CAWSKASGNNEQFF TGTGCCTGGAGTAAGGCTAGCGGGAACAATGAGCAGTTCTTC